This T cell receptor (beta chain) stems from a study of shared clonotypes between healthy human individuals. Study overall: For every donor, three CD4 naive, three CD4 memory, two CD8 naive and one CD8 memory plates were used.

Libraries were prepared by immunoSEQ multiplex PCR; TCRdb keeps only in-frame clonotypes and omits some of them. The table records 2 million to 2.5 million clones, under 95% of them present only once. In the naive CD8 group, cells lacked CD45RO and were positively selected for CCR7, so terminally differentiated effector memory CD45RA+ cells were left out. As regards this clone: Within the sample, other DNA sequences also encode this same CDR3.

J was trimmed by 2 bases and V by 5 bases; bases with no gene match: 6. The CDR3 is made up of 14 amino acids. Looked up from germline, CDR1 is MDHEN and CDR2 is SYDVKM. The material sequenced was naive CD8+ T cells from PBMCs. The source is a man younger than 35 in good health. Some clones in this sample may be carry-over from other donors' samples. J is TRBJ2-7 and V is TRBV28, with 7 positions matching TRBD2. CDR3 sequence (DNA): TGTGCCAGCAGTCCTCTGGCGGGAGCCTACGAGCAGTACTTC. Translation gives CASSPLAGAYEQYF.